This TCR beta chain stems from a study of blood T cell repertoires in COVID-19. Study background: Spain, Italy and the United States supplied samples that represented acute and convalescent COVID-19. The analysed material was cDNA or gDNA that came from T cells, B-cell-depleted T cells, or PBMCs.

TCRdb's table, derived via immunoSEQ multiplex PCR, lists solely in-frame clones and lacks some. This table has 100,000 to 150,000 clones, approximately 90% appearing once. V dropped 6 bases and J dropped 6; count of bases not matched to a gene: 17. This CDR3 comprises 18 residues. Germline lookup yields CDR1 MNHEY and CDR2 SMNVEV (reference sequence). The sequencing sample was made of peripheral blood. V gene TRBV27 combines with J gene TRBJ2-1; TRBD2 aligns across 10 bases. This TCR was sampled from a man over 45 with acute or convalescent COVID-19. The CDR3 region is CASSRRLAGLTTVNEQFF. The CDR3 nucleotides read TGTGCCAGCAGCCGCCGACTAGCGGGCCTTACGACAGTCAATGAGCAGTTCTTC.